The sequence of this T cell receptor beta chain was determined in a study of HIV-infected patients and healthy controls. Study observations and caveats: In healthy controls, MAIT alpha CDR3s were common; in HIV+ repertoires, severely depleted.

Alpha and beta constant-region primers primed reverse transcription of 500 to 550 ng RNA. Using multiplexing indices, alpha and beta chain libraries were generated apart by chain-specific third strand synthesis. One entry per CDR3 protein results from TCRdb running MiXCR on the 5' RACE reads. Here the sample spans approximately 7,600 distinct CDR3 sequences, over 8% being singletons. The repertoire came from unfractionated whole blood and reflected all unsorted peripheral T cells. V trimming: 4 bases; J trimming: 3 bases; junction bases outside the gene matches: 4. Germline V gene lookup returns CDR1 MGHRA and CDR2 YSYEKL. The CDR3 runs to 14 residues. This clonotype was seen a handful of times. The antigen is unknown.

Sequenced here: blood, sampled before antiretroviral therapy. This clonotype was obtained from an adult with HIV infection. The J gene is TRBJ2-7, the V gene TRBV4-1; 9 bases line up with TRBD1. The CDR3 is CASSPGQGIYEQYF. The CDR3 DNA reads as TGCGCCAGCAGCCCGGGACAGGGTATCTACGAGCAGTACTTC.